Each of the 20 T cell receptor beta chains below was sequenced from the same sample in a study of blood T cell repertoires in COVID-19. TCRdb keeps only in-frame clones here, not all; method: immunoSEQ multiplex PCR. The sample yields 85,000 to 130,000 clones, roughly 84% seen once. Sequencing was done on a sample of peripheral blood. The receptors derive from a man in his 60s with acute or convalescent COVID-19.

CDR3 DNA: TGCGCCAGCAGCCAACCAGGGGGTGGAAACACCATATATTTT. Translating gives CASSQPGGGNTIYF. The chain carries TRBV4-3 and TRBJ1-3; the match to TRBD1 covers 7 bases. V was pared by 2 bases and J by 3 bases, with 1 base of the junction left unmatched. This CDR3 is 14 amino acids long. Germline V CDR1 and CDR2: LGHNA, YSLEER.

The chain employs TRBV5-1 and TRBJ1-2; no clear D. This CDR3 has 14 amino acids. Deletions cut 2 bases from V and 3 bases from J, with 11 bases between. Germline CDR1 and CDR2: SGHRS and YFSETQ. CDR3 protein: CASSLPSRDYGYTF. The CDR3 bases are TGCGCCAGCAGCTTACCGTCAAGAGACTATGGCTACACCTTC.

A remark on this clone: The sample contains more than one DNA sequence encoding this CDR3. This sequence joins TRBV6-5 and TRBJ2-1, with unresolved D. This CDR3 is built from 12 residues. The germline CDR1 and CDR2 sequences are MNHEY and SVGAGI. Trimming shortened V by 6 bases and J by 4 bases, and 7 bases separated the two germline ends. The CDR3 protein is CASRGLYNEQFF. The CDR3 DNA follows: TGTGCCAGCAGGGGCCTATACAATGAGCAGTTCTTC.

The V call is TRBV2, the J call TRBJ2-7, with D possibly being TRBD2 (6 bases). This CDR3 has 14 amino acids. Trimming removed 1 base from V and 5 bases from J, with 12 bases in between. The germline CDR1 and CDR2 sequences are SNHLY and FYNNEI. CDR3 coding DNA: TGTGCCAGCAGTGAAGGTGGGTGGGAGGACGAGCAGTACTTC. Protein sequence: CASSEGGWEDEQYF.

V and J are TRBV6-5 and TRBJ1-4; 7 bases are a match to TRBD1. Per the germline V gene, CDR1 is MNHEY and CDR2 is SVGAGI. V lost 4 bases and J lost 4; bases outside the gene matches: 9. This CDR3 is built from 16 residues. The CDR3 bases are TGTGCCAGCAGTTTTACCGAGGGGGCTGGTAATGAAAAACTGTTTTTT. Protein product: CASSFTEGAGNEKLFF.

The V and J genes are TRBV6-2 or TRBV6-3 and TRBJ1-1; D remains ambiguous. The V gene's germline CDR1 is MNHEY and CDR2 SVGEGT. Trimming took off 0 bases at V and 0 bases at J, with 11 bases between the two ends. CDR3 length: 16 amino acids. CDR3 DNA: TGTGCCAGCAGTTACTCGGTTTACTCTATGAACACTGAAGCTTTCTTT. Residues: CASSYSVYSMNTEAFF.

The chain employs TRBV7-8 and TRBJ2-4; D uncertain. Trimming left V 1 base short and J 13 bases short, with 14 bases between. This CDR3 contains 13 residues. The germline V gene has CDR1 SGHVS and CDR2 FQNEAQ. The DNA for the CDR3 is TGTGCCAGCAGCTTAGTTTCCCAACAACCGCAGTACTTC. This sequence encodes CASSLVSQQPQYF.

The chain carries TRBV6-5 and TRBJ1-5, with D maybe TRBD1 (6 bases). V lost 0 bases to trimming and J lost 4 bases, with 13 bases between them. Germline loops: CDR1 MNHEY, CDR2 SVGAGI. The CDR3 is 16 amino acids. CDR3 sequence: CASSYSARGANQPQHF. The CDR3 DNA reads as TGTGCCAGCAGTTACTCGGCACGGGGGGCGAATCAGCCCCAGCATTTT.

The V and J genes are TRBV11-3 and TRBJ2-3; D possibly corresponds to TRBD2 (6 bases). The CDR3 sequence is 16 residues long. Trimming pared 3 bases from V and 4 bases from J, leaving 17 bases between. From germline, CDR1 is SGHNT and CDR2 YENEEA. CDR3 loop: CASSLGGAGWADTQYF. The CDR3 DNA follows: TGTGCCAGCAGCTTGGGAGGAGCAGGGTGGGCAGATACGCAGTATTTT.

This CDR3 reads CASSDRGTGELFF. The CDR3 bases are TGTGCCAGCAGTGACAGGGGGACCGGGGAGCTGTTTTTT. The J gene is TRBJ2-2, the V gene TRBV2; TRBD1 matches at 7 bases. CDR1 is SNHLY and CDR2 is FYNNEI in the germline V gene. This CDR3 is built from 13 residues. J was trimmed by 5 bases and V by 3 bases; bases with no gene match: 0. The entire variable domain, with the rest obtained from reference TRBV2 and TRBJ2-2, is as follows: EPEVTQTPSHQVTQMGQEVILRCVPISNHLYFYWYRQILGQKVEFLVSFYNNEISEKSEIFDDQFSVERPDGSNFTLKIRSTKLEDSAMYFCASSDRGTGELFFGEGSRLTVL.

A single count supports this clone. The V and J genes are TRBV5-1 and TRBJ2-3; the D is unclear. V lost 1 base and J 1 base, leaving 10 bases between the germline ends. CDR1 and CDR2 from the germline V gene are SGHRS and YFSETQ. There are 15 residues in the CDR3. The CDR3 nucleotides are TGCGCCAGCAGCTTGACTCAAGTGGGCACAGATACGCAGTATTTT. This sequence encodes CASSLTQVGTDTQYF.

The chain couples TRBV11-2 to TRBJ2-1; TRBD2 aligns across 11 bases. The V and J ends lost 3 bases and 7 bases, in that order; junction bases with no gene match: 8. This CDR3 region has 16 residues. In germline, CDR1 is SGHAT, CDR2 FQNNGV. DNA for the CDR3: TGTGCCAGCAGCTTGACTAGCGGGATTAGTAGAAATGAGCAGTTCTTC. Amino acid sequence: CASSLTSGISRNEQFF.

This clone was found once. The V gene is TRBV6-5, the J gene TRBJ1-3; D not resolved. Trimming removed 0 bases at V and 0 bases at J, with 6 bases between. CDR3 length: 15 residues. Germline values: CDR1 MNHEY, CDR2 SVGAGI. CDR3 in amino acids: CASSYSLFSGNTIYF. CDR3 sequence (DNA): TGTGCCAGCAGTTACTCCCTGTTCTCTGGAAACACCATATATTTT.

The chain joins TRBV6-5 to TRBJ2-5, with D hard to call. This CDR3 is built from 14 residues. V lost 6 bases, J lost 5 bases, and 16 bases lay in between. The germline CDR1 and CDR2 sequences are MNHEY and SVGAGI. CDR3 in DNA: TGTGCCAGCAGAAAGGAGCTTCTATCGGAGACCCAGTACTTC. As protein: CASRKELLSETQYF.

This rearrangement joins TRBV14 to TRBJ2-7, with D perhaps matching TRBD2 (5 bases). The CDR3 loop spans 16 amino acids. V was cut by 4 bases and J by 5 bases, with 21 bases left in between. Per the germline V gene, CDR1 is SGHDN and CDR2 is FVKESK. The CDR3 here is CASSRGGRREANEQYF. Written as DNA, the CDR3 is TGTGCCAGCAGCCGAGGCGGGCGGAGAGAGGCCAACGAGCAGTACTTC.

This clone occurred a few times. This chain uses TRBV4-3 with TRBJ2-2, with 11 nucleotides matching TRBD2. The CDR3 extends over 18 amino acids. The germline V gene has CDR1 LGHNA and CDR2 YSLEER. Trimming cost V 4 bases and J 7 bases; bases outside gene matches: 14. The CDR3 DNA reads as TGCGCCAGCAGCCGCCGTCTGACTAGCGGGAAGGTGGGCGGGGAGCTGTTTTTT. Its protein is CASSRRLTSGKVGGELFF.

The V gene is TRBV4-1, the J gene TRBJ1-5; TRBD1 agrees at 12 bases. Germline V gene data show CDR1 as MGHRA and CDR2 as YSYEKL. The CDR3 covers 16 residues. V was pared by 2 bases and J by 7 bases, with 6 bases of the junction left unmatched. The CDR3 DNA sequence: TGCGCCAGCAGCCAACCTGGGACAGGGGGCGGCCAGCCCCAGCATTTT. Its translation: CASSQPGTGGGQPQHF.

CDR3 bases: TGTGCCAGCAGCTTAGAGCAGGGTATGGCTCGGGAGACCCAGTACTTC. Translation gives CASSLEQGMARETQYF. The V and J genes are TRBV7-9 and TRBJ2-5, with D maybe TRBD1 (5 bases). CDR3 length: 16 residues. V was clipped by 1 base and J by 5 bases, with 17 bases between them. CDR1 is SEHNR and CDR2 is FQNEAQ in the germline V gene (reference sequence).

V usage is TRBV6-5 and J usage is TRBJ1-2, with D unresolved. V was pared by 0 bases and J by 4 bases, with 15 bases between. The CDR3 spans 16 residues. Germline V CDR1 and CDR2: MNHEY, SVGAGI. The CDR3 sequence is CASSYSAGWRAYGYTF. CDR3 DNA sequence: TGTGCCAGCAGTTACTCCGCCGGGTGGAGAGCCTATGGCTACACCTTC.

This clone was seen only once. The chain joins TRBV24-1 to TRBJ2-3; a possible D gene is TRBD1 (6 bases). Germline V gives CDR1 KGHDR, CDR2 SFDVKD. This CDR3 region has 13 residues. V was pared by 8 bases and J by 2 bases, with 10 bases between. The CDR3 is CATNQGHTDTQYF. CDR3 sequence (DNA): TGTGCCACCAATCAGGGGCACACAGATACGCAGTATTTT.